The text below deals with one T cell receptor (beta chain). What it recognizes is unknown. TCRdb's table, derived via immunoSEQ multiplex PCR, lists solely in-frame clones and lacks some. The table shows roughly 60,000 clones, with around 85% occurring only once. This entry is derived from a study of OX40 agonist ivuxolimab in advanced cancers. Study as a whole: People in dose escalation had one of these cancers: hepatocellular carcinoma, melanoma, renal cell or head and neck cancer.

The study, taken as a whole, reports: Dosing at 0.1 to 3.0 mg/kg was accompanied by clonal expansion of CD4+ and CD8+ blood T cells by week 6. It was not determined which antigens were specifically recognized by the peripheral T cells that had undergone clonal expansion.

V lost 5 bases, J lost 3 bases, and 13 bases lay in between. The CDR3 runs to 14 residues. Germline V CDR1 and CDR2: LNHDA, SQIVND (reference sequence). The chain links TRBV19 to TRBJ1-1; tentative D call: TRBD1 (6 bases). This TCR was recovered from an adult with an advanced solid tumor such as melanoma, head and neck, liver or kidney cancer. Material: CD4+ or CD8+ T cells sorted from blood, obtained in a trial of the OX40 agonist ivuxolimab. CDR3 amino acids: CASSSSTGYTEAFF. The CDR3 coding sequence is TGTGCCAGTAGTTCATCGACAGGATACACTGAAGCTTTCTTT.